The 32 T cell receptor beta chains below were found in one sample sequenced in a study of blood T cell repertoires in COVID-19. Clones were read by immunoSEQ multiplex PCR, and TCRdb kept only the in-frame ones, dropping some. The sample lists some 140,000 clones; around 76% were seen once. Material: peripheral blood. These receptors were taken from an older man with acute or convalescent COVID-19.

The gene calls are TRBV4-3 and TRBJ2-6; 7 nucleotides line up with TRBD1. From germline, CDR1 is LGHNA and CDR2 YSLEER. Losses at the gene ends were 1 base for V and 0 bases for J; bases not matched to a gene: 0. The CDR3 loop spans 16 amino acids. The CDR3 spells CASSQGQGSGANVLTF. The CDR3 nucleotides read TGCGCCAGCAGCCAAGGACAGGGCTCTGGGGCCAACGTCCTGACTTTC.

This chain joins TRBV15 and TRBJ2-7; tentatively, D is TRBD2 (5 bases). V was trimmed by 0 bases and J by 5 bases, leaving 8 bases between them. The germline CDR1 and CDR2 sequences are LNHNV and YYDKDF (reference sequence). The CDR3 runs 13 residues. The CDR3 is CATSRDTRDEQYF. The CDR3 DNA reads TGTGCCACCAGCAGAGATACTAGGGACGAGCAGTACTTC.

The rearrangement joins TRBV18 to TRBJ1-1; no clear D gene. The CDR3 contains 15 residues. V shed 3 bases and J shed 3 bases, with 14 bases lying between them. Germline V lookup: CDR1 KGHSH, CDR2 LQKENI. CDR3 coding DNA: TGTGCCAGCTCACCGTCCGAGACATACTACACTGAAGCTTTCTTT. Residues: CASSPSETYYTEAFF.

The CDR3 DNA reads as TGTGCCAGCAGCTTACCAGGGGAAGAGACCCAGTACTTC. It translates to CASSLPGEETQYF. This chain joins TRBV5-5 and TRBJ2-5, with D possibly matching TRBD1 (6 bases). Trimming stripped 2 bases from V and 3 bases from J, with 8 bases between. The CDR3 has 13 residues. Looked up from germline, CDR1 is SGHKS and CDR2 is YYEKEE (reference sequence).

This chain connects TRBV10-3 to TRBJ2-1, with 9 bases identical to TRBD1. Per germline, CDR1 ENHRY and CDR2 SYGVKD. This CDR3 has 15 amino acids. The V gene end was trimmed by 6 bases and the J gene end by 8 bases; junction bases not matched to a gene: 11. CDR3 region: CAISYRSTGGDEQFF. The CDR3 coding sequence is TGTGCCATCAGCTACCGCTCGACAGGGGGGGATGAGCAGTTCTTC.

The CDR3 region is CASSIMTAPQETQYF. The CDR3 nucleotides read TGTGCCAGTAGTATTATGACAGCACCCCAAGAGACCCAGTACTTC. The chain carries TRBV19 and TRBJ2-5, with D perhaps matching TRBD1 (5 bases). The germline CDR1 and CDR2 sequences are LNHDA and SQIVND (reference sequence). The CDR3 extends over 15 amino acids. The germline V and J ends were trimmed by 3 bases and 1 base, with 12 bases remaining between them. Based on the CDR3 plus reference TRBV19 and TRBJ2-5, the full variable domain is DGGITQSPKYLFRKEGQNVTLSCEQNLNHDAMYWYRQDPGQGLRLIYYSQIVNDFQKGDIAEGYSVSREKKESFPLTVTSAQKNPTAFYLCASSIMTAPQETQYFGPGTRLLVL.

The gene calls are TRBV7-2 and TRBJ2-7; perhaps TRBD1 as D (5 bases). The CDR3 is made up of 14 amino acids. Trimming removed 3 bases from V and 2 bases from J, with 11 bases in between. CDR1 is SGHTA, CDR2 FQGNSA, per germline. CDR3 sequence (DNA): TGTGCCAGCAGCTTCGACAGTCAAGCCTACGAGCAGTACTTC. Amino acids: CASSFDSQAYEQYF.

The V call is TRBV30, the J call TRBJ1-5; 8 bases line up with TRBD1. This CDR3 has 13 amino acids. Germline loops: CDR1 GTSNPN, CDR2 SVGIG (reference sequence). Trimming removed 0 bases from V and 5 bases from J; junction bases left unmatched: 0. The CDR3 DNA reads as TGTGCCTGGAGTGTACAGGGGGATCAGCCCCAGCATTTT. Its translation: CAWSVQGDQPQHF.

This chain uses TRBV30 with TRBJ1-1, with a tentative D call TRBD1 (6 bases). V lost 7 bases, J lost 1 base, and 7 bases lay in between. The germline V gene encodes CDR1 GTSNPN and CDR2 SVGIG (reference sequence). CDR3 size: 11 residues. The CDR3 here is CAFRGNTEAFF. The CDR3 DNA reads TGTGCCTTCAGGGGGAACACTGAAGCTTTCTTT.

The rearrangement uses TRBV5-4 and TRBJ1-1, with 9 bases aligning to TRBD1. Germline V gives CDR1 SGHNT, CDR2 YYREEE (reference sequence). V trimming: 4 bases; J trimming: 3 bases; junction bases outside the gene matches: 4. There are 14 residues in the CDR3. The CDR3 bases are TGTGCCAGCAGCGAGGGACAGGGTTACACTGAAGCTTTCTTT. Protein: CASSEGQGYTEAFF.

This clone was seen more than once but under ten times. The V and J genes are TRBV5-1 and TRBJ1-6; 9 bases align to TRBD1. The germline V gene has CDR1 SGHRS and CDR2 YFSETQ. The J segment lost 9 bases and the V segment lost 3 bases, leaving 7 bases of the junction unmatched. CDR3 size: 15 residues. The CDR3 DNA reads as TGCGCCAGCAGCTCGCGGACAGGGGCCGCTTCACCCCTCCACTTT. It is translated as CASSSRTGAASPLHF.

V is TRBV12-3 or TRBV12-4 and J is TRBJ1-5, with TRBD1 matching over 7 bases. The CDR3 covers 13 residues. V was pared by 4 bases and J by 5 bases, with 2 bases of the junction left unmatched. For the CDR3, the DNA is TGTGCCAGCAGTTCCACAGGGGATCAGCCCCAGCATTTT. Encoded protein: CASSSTGDQPQHF.

The J gene is TRBJ2-1, the V gene TRBV4-1; tentative D call: TRBD1 (6 bases). V was clipped by 0 bases and J by 7 bases, with 10 bases between them. CDR3 size: 14 residues. The germline CDR1 and CDR2 sequences are MGHRA and YSYEKL. CDR3 nucleotides: TGCGCCAGCAGCCAAGAAACAGGGAAGAATGAGCAGTTCTTC. Translation gives CASSQETGKNEQFF.

V usage is TRBV2 and J usage is TRBJ2-3; 8 nucleotides align to TRBD1. Germline loops: CDR1 SNHLY, CDR2 FYNNEI. The V segment lost 6 bases and the J segment 3 bases; nucleotides outside the gene matches: 5. This CDR3 has 14 amino acids. CDR3 amino acids: CASSLTGVTDTQYF. The CDR3 bases are TGTGCCAGCAGCCTGACAGGGGTGACAGATACGCAGTATTTT.

This clone was picked up a small number of times. This rearrangement joins TRBV6-6 to TRBJ2-3; 10 positions match TRBD1. Germline assignment: CDR1 MNHNY and CDR2 SVGAGI (reference sequence). CDR3 size: 14 residues. V gave up 4 bases and J gave up 6 bases; unmatched junction bases: 4. The CDR3 DNA is TGTGCCAGCAGTTGGGACAGGGGCCCGGATACGCAGTATTTT. It encodes CASSWDRGPDTQYF.

J is TRBJ2-3 and V is TRBV5-1, with a tentative D call TRBD2 (7 bases). Looked up from germline, CDR1 is SGHRS and CDR2 is YFSETQ. The V and J ends lost 0 bases and 5 bases respectively, with 13 bases between them. The CDR3 totals 15 residues. The CDR3 spells CASSLEAGAGDTQYF. The CDR3, as DNA: TGCGCCAGCAGCTTGGAGGCGGGGGCAGGAGATACGCAGTATTTT.

The V gene is TRBV23-1, the J gene TRBJ2-5; D perhaps matches TRBD1 (6 bases). TRBV23-1 is filed as an ORF, its function uncertain. The V end lost 4 bases, the J end lost 1 base, and 13 bases lay between the germline ends. The CDR3 is 15 residues long. The CDR3 region is CASSRTDEGQETQYF. CDR3 nucleotides: TGCGCCAGCAGTCGGACAGATGAGGGCCAAGAGACCCAGTACTTC.

V and J are TRBV18 and TRBJ1-6, with D possibly TRBD1 on 6 matching bases. The CDR3 length is 17 residues. Trimming left V 2 bases short and J 5 bases short, with 16 bases between. Per the germline V gene, CDR1 is KGHSH and CDR2 is LQKENI. The CDR3 sequence is CASSPYTQGSNNSPLHF. The CDR3 nucleotides are TGTGCCAGCTCACCATACACTCAGGGGTCCAATAATTCACCCCTCCACTTT.

The V gene is TRBV5-5, the J gene TRBJ2-1, with D tentatively TRBD2 (6 bases). This CDR3 contains 15 residues. With 0 bases removed from V and 6 bases from J, the gap between germline ends came to 13 bases. Germline CDR1 and CDR2: SGHKS and YYEKEE (reference sequence). CDR3 DNA: TGTGCCAGCAGCTTGGTTCATGGGGGAGGCAATGAGCAGTTCTTC. Protein product: CASSLVHGGGNEQFF.

This clone was found once. The V and J genes are TRBV18 and TRBJ1-4; no definite D call. The V gene lost 3 bases and the J gene lost 7 bases, with 6 bases spanning the gap. The CDR3 is 12 amino acids. Germline V CDR1 and CDR2: KGHSH, LQKENI. The CDR3 reads CASSPQAEKLFF. DNA for the CDR3: TGTGCCAGCTCACCCCAAGCTGAAAAACTGTTTTTT.

The rearrangement joins TRBV19 to TRBJ1-2, with D possibly TRBD1 on 5 matching bases. The germline gives CDR1 LNHDA, CDR2 SQIVND (reference sequence). V lost 3 bases to trimming and J lost 3 bases, with 8 bases between them. The CDR3 sequence is 13 residues long. The DNA of the CDR3 is TGTGCCAGTAGTATCGACAGAGACTATGGCTACACCTTC. Translating gives CASSIDRDYGYTF.

The chain uses TRBV6-5 and TRBJ1-4; D possibly corresponds to TRBD1 (6 bases). Trimming took off 8 bases at V and 5 bases at J, with 9 bases between the two ends. The CDR3 consists of 12 residues. Germline V lookup: CDR1 MNHEY, CDR2 SVGAGI. The CDR3 reads CASGQQNEKLFF. The CDR3 DNA is TGTGCCAGCGGACAGCAAAATGAAAAACTGTTTTTT.

Only one count was recorded for this clone. The V gene is TRBV18, the J gene TRBJ1-1; TRBD1 aligns across 8 bases. Germline V gives CDR1 KGHSH, CDR2 LQKENI. This CDR3 has 14 amino acids. Losses at the gene ends were 4 bases for V and 4 bases for J; bases not matched to a gene: 5. DNA of the CDR3: TGTGCCAGCTCACTGGACAGGGAGGGCACTGAAGCTTTCTTT. Protein sequence: CASSLDREGTEAFF.

This sequence joins TRBV7-6 and TRBJ2-5, with D perhaps matching TRBD1 (6 bases). Trimming shortened V by 8 bases and J by 2 bases, and 21 bases separated the two germline ends. CDR3 length equals 16 residues. CDR1 and CDR2 from the germline V gene are SGHVS and FNYEAQ. The CDR3 sequence is CASGVTGKGIQETQYF. The CDR3 DNA is TGTGCCAGCGGGGTTACAGGGAAGGGTATACAAGAGACCCAGTACTTC.

This chain links TRBV7-2 with TRBJ1-2; D is possibly TRBD1 (5 bases). V dropped 2 bases and J dropped 3 bases, with 13 bases sitting between them. Germline CDR1 is SGHTA and CDR2 is FQGNSA. This CDR3 comprises 15 residues. Here the CDR3 reads CASSLTGVNYYGYTF. DNA of the CDR3: TGTGCCAGCAGCTTAACAGGAGTTAATTACTATGGCTACACCTTC.

The chain carries TRBV21-1 and TRBJ1-6. TRBV21-1 is a documented pseudogene. The CDR3 consists of 17 residues. CDR3 in DNA: TGTGCCAGCAGCAAATTTAGGAACGGGAGCTCTAATTCACCCCTCCACTTT. Translation gives CASSKFRNGSSNSPLHF.

This chain uses TRBV7-9 with TRBJ2-1, with D perhaps TRBD1 (6 bases). The length of the CDR3 is 15 residues. Germline CDR1 SEHNR, CDR2 FQNEAQ (reference sequence). Trimming removed 5 bases at V and 4 bases at J, with 15 bases between. The CDR3 loop reads CASSQVSGTYNEQFF. The CDR3 bases are TGTGCCAGCAGCCAAGTGTCCGGGACATACAATGAGCAGTTCTTC.

The CDR3 DNA is TGCGCCAGCAGCTCCCAGTTGCAAAACATTCAGTACTTC. Translated: CASSSQLQNIQYF. The chain joins TRBV5-1 to TRBJ2-4; D not certain. Germline V gene lookup returns CDR1 SGHRS and CDR2 YFSETQ. The length of the CDR3 is 13 residues. V shed 3 bases and J shed 5 bases, with 9 bases lying between them.

This clone occurred a few times. The chain recombines TRBV3-1 (or the pseudogene TRBV3-2) with TRBJ1-1; D is perhaps TRBD1 (6 bases). Germline CDR1 LGHDT, CDR2 YNNKEL (reference sequence). CDR3 length equals 14 residues. The V end lost 3 bases, the J end lost 2 bases, and 10 bases lay between the germline ends. CDR3 region: CASSQGHRNTEAFF. Written as DNA, the CDR3 is TGTGCCAGCAGCCAGGGACATCGAAACACTGAAGCTTTCTTT.

As concerns this clone: The junction does not match germline at one end; this may be a read error. The chain employs TRBV19 and TRBJ1-5, with D maybe TRBD1 (6 bases). The CDR3 totals 15 residues. Germline-derived CDR1 and CDR2 are LNHDA and SQIVND (reference sequence). CDR3 DNA sequence: TGTGTCAGTAGTATTGAGGGACACCCCAATCAGCCCCAGCATTTT. Translation gives CVSSIEGHPNQPQHF.

The gene calls are TRBV6-2 or TRBV6-3 and TRBJ1-6; a weak D match, TRBD1 (5 bases). Germline V gives CDR1 MNHEY, CDR2 SVGEGT. V gave up 6 bases and J gave up 14 bases, with 17 bases separating them. The CDR3 is made up of 13 amino acids. CDR3 DNA: TGTGCCAGCAGCCTTACCGCTGGGGGGGCCCTCCACTTT. It codes for CASSLTAGGALHF.

The V and J genes are TRBV11-2 and TRBJ2-7; 9 nucleotides agree with TRBD1. The ends lost 7 bases at V and 2 bases at J; junction bases unmatched: 9. CDR1 and CDR2 from the germline V gene are SGHAT and FQNNGV. The CDR3 runs to 15 residues. The CDR3 coding sequence is TGTGCCAGCAACTTTCCCGGGACAGGGACCTACGAGCAGTACTTC. Encoded protein: CASNFPGTGTYEQYF.